The sequence of this T cell receptor beta chain was determined in a study of sequential checkpoint blockade in melanoma. Data came from immunoSEQ multiplex PCR; TCRdb stores just in-frame clones and leaves some out. The sample records tens of thousands of clones, around 86% being singletons. The treatment was: randomized to nivolumab then ipilimumab (arm A) or the reverse (arm B). Live CD3+CD8+ CD19− CD56− cells were sorted from PBMCs. Looked up from germline, CDR1 is SNHLY and CDR2 is FYNNEI. This CDR3 region has 14 residues. The V end lost 5 bases, the J end lost 4 bases, and 15 bases lay between the germline ends.

The sample consisted of CD8+ T cells sorted from blood (inferred from file names), taken from a patient given nivolumab and ipilimumab in sequence. The receptor was derived from a human donor with melanoma. The chain recombines TRBV2 with TRBJ2-7; D may be TRBD2 (6 bases). CDR3 bases: TGTGCCAGCAGTTACGGGGGTCGTGGATACGAGCAGTACGTC. Translation gives CASSYGGRGYEQYV.